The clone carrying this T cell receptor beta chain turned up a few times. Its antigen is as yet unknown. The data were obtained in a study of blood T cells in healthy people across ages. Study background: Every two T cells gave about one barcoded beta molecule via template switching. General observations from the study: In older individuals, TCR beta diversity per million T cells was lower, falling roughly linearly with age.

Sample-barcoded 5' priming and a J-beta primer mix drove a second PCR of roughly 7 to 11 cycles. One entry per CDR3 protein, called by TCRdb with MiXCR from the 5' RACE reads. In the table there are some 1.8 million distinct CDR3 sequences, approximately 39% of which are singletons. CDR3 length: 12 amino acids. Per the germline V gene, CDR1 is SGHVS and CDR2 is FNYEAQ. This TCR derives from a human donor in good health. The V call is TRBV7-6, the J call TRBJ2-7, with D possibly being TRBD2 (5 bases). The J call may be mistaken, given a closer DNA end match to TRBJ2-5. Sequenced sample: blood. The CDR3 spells CASSEGFETQYF. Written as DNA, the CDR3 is TGTGCCAGCAGCGAGGGCTTCGAGACCCAGTACTTC.